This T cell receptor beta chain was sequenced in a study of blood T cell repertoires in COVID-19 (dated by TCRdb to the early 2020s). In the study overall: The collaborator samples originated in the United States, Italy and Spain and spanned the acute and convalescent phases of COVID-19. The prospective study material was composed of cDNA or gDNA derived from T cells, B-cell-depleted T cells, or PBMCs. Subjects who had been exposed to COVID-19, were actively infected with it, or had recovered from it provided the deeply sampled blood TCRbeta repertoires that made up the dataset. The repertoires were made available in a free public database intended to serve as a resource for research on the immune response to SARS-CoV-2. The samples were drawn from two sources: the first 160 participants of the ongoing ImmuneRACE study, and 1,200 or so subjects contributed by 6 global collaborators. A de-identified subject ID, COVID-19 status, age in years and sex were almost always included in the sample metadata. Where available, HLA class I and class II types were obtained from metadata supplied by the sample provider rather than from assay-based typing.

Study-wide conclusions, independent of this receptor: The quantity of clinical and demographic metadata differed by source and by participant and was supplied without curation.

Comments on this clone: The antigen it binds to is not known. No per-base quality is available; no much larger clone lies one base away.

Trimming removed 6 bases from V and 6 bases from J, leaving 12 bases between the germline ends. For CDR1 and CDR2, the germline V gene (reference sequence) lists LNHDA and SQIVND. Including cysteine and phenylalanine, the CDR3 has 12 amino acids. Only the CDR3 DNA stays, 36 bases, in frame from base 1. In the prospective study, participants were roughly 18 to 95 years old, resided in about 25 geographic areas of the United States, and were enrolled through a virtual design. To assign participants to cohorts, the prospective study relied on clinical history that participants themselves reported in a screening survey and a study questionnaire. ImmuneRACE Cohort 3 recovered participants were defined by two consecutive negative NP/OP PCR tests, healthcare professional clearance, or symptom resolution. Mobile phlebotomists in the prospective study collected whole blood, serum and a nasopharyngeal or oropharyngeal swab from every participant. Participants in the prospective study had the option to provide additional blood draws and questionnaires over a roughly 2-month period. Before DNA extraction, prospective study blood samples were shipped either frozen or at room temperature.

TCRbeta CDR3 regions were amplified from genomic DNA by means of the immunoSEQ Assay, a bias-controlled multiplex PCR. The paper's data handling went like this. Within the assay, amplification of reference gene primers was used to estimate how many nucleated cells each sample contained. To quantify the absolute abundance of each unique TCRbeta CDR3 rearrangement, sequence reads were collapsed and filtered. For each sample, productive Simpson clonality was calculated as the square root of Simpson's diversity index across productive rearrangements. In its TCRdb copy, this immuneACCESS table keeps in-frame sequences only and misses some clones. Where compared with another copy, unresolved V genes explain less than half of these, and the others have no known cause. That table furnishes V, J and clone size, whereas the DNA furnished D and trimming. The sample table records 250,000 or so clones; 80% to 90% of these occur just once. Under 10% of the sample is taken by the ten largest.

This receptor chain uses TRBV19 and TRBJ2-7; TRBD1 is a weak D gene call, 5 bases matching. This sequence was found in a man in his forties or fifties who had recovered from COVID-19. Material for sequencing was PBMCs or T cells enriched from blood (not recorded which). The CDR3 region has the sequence CASRFQGGEQYF. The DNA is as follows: TGTGCCAGTAGATTCCAGGGTGGCGAGCAGTACTTC.